This T cell receptor beta chain was recovered during a study of cytomegalovirus exposure and HLA in healthy donors (dated by TCRdb to 2016 to 2017). Regarding the study in general: In an earlier analysis of 587 of the donors, approximately 300 Gb of sequence data and 100 million or so unique TCR beta sequences from about 179 million T cells were reported. An earlier analysis of several hundred of the donors used high-throughput TCR beta sequencing to judge whether each TCR beta V gene segment behaved as functional or pseudogenic. The number of typed donors differed by locus: about 620-630 for A, B, C, DRB1 and DQB1; approximately 540 for DQA1; approximately 600 for DPA1; and roughly 490 for DPB1. Around 300 gigabases of sequencing data and 70 million to 85 million unique TCR sequences were included in an early release covering about 700 HLA-typed donors. The later analysis used no new phenotypic data to find candidate immune exposures, relying instead on TCR beta sequences and their occurrence across donors. The study aimed to test whether signatures of past pathogen exposure could be identified by cataloging public T cell receptors. To predict cytomegalovirus infection status, the study combined high-throughput TCR immunosequencing, statistical association of individual TCRs with disease status, and machine learning. A separate validation cohort of 100 to 150 different subjects was used in addition to the roughly 620-subject first cohort. Donor age, sex, ethnicity and CMV serostatus were collected together with the repertoire data. Every repertoire in the discovery cohort had been generated on one and the same sequencing platform. HLA typing included class I and class II loci at four-digit resolution. The T cell repertoires of several hundred subjects were profiled by immunosequencing and related to cytomegalovirus serostatus. Among the roughly 380 genotyped donors, around 81% belonged to the genetic ancestry cluster associated with self-reported Caucasian donors. A handful of DR-DQ haplotypes were handled as single units for association and clustering because linkage in the cohort was strong. In a later analysis, previously published TCR beta repertoires from 600 to 850 donors were re-analyzed and high-resolution HLA genotyping was added so that TCR occurrence patterns could be studied. Among roughly 370 genotyped donors of the cohort, an average of 235,054 unique TCR beta nucleotide sequences were sequenced per donor, approximately 20% of them non-productive. Genome-wide SNP genotypes for about three fifths of the roughly 670 donors were used in a later genetic analysis, which treated that subset as a discovery cohort. Broader findings and caveats from the paper: According to a later analysis, TCR association rates differed among HLA loci, with DRB1 alleles showing the most associated TCRs and HLA-C alleles showing the fewest. Assigning TCR associations to individual alleles was difficult when HLA alleles, especially DR and DQ, strongly co-occurred. In a later analysis, several top co-occurrence clusters were reported to appear linked to parvovirus B19, influenza, CMV and Epstein-Barr virus. In this cohort, only TCR beta chains were sequenced, and detectable features were limited by the absence of alpha or paired-chain data. Most TCR sequences were observed very rarely across donors, whereas some public TCRs were present in many individuals. Some IMGT-functional V segments, including TRBV6-2 and TRBV6-3, could not be told apart with the 87-base-pair reads, so those segments were excluded. Three of the identified cytomegalovirus-associated TCR beta chains were confirmed in vitro to be specific for cytomegalovirus antigens. HLA typing was unavailable for some donors at each locus, so association tests used only the typed subset. In a later analysis, most CMV-associated TCR beta chains were found to appear HLA-restricted, with HLA associations seemingly driven largely by CMV exposure. A further reported finding was that TCR beta sequences accurately predicted the HLA-A and HLA-B alleles for most subjects in the first cohort. In a later genetic analysis, a missense DCLRE1C variant was associated with V-gene and J-gene trimming of TCR beta chains, and the association was replicated in an independent cohort. According to a later genetic analysis, donors in an Asian-associated ancestry cluster had fewer N-insertions in productive TCRs than the roughly 700-donor mean. Linkage disequilibrium might explain the correlated functional status among segregating V segments, but an unknown experimental factor could not be ruled out. The study listed 164 TCR beta chains as associated with cytomegalovirus. In both the original and validation cohorts, the classifier was reported to diagnose cytomegalovirus status with high specificity and sensitivity. Compared with equally common non-associated chains, HLA-associated TCR beta chains in a later analysis were more clonally expanded and had lower generation probabilities. The sequencing pipeline was judged likely to have produced a cluster of highly shared sequence variants as a technical artifact. In a later analysis, 15,000 to 20,000 TCR beta sequences were associated with specific HLA alleles at a false discovery rate of 0.05. Broadly in line with IMGT annotations, most TCR beta V segments showed up in productive rearrangements about 90% or about 30% of the time in an earlier analysis of several hundred of the donors. It was suggested by the authors that the approach could potentially be generalized to other disease states and immunological phenotypes. Over 15 rarely observed V segments, including chromosome 9 orphons, were excluded from the earlier analysis of about 600 of the donors because counts were too low. Sequencing depth was assumed to be roughly uniform across donors in the presence/absence analyses, though that assumption may not hold. CMV serostatus was the only immune exposure information available for the cohort.

The germline V gene encodes CDR1 SGHTA and CDR2 FQGNSA. V was cut back by 3 bases and J by 5 bases, leaving a gap of 13 bases between them. The CDR3 has 15 amino acids, counting the end cysteine and phenylalanine. Only the CDR3 DNA is retained, 45 bases long and in frame from the first base. Library creation used the immunoSEQ multiplex PCR assay. A mixture of 60 forward primers for TCR Vbeta segments and 13 reverse primers for TCR Jbeta segments was used in the multiplex PCR. A multiplex PCR assay on genomic DNA amplified the CDR3 region of rearranged TCR beta genes. The amplified TCR beta libraries were sequenced on the Illumina HiSeq System as 87-base-pair reads. The authors' analysis ran thus. A later analysis tallied roughly 78 million unique TCR beta chains across the roughly 610 repertoires, and around 10 million of those chains were shared by two or more donors. A nearest-neighbor algorithm error-corrected the raw reads and collapsed the reads into unique sequences, merging closely related sequences to remove PCR and sequencing errors. Alignment of CDR3 sequences to IMGT reference sequences was used to assign V, D and J gene segments. For a sequence to be retained, a match of at least six nucleotides was required to both a V gene segment and a J gene segment. A rearrangement counted as productive if the CDR3 had no stop codons and remained in frame with V and J, and every other rearrangement counted as non-productive. CDR3 was defined according to IMGT convention as the region running from the second conserved V-encoded cysteine to the conserved J-encoded phenylalanine. In an earlier analysis of more than 550 of the donors, sequences lacking an unambiguous match to a single V gene segment were excluded. In an earlier analysis of some 590 of the donors, a V segment was called functional when productive rearrangements were above 56.7%, and segregating when the standard deviation between donors exceeded 5%. To diagnose cytomegalovirus status from the catalog of TCR beta chain sequences, a statistical classification framework was built. In a later analysis, V and J genes were assigned by comparing TCR nucleotide sequences against IMGT/GENE-DB human TR gene sequences. In a later analysis, CDR3 sequences and most-parsimonious VDJ recombination scenarios were assigned using the TCRdist pipeline. In a later analysis, every TCR beta chain was defined by the combination of its CDR3 amino acid sequence and its V-gene family, and reads without a unique V-gene family were dropped. To address suspected cross-contamination and a sequencing artifact, a later analysis removed approximately 600 highly shared, low-generation-probability nucleotide sequences. A later analysis calculated a clonal expansion index for each public chain from normalized within-repertoire ranks of inferred template counts. In a later analysis, generation probabilities were computed with a VDJ recombination model fitted to out-of-frame rearrangements, and the resulting probabilities were checked against IGoR. A later analysis scored TCR-TCR, TCR-HLA and TCR-CMV co-occurrence with hypergeometric tests, applying a repertoire-size bias correction to TCR pairs. A later analysis estimated false discovery rates by permuting HLA or CMV assignments 20 times. In a later analysis, co-occurring TCRs were grouped with DBSCAN, and TCRdist sequence similarity was added when clustering was performed within HLA-allele-positive subsets. For co-occurrence clustering, repertoires with fewer than 30,000 or more than 120,000 public chains were excluded, along with several repertoires with anomalous nucleotide sharing. The source is immuneACCESS, and TCRdb retained only in-frame sequences with V and J called. Part of the clones is not carried over; for the studies checked, unresolved V genes explain less than half of this, and the remainder is unexplained. The V and J calls and clone size come from that table; D and trimming were worked out from the DNA. This sample has approximately 160,000 clones in its table, and over 75% of those were observed once. About 5.6% of the sample is held by the ten biggest clonotypes.

The sample holds one count of this clone. There is no known antigen for this receptor. No much larger clonotype is one base removed from it; base qualities were not supplied. The cohort consisted of approximately 670 healthy bone marrow donors. All cohort members were sampled while nominally healthy, although unrecorded immune exposures were likely present. The donor tested CMV seropositive, placing the donor among the 310 or so seropositive members of the cohort. Each donor provided a peripheral blood sample, and peripheral blood mononuclear cells were used for TCR beta sequencing. The Qiagen DNeasy Blood Extraction Kit was used to extract genomic DNA from the blood cell samples.

Recombination linked TRBV7-2 to TRBJ1-4; D gene: possibly TRBD1, on 6 matching bases. The TCR sequence derives from a man aged 30 to 45 in good health and CMV-seropositive. The sample consisted of PBMCs. The encoded CDR3 is CASSFYRDTNEKLFF. The sequenced DNA: TGTGCCAGCAGCTTTTACCGGGACACGAATGAAAAACTGTTTTTT. With the rest looked up from the reference TRBV7-2 and TRBJ1-4 genes rather than sequenced, the full variable domain is GAGVSQSPSNKVTEKGKDVELRCDPISGHTALYWYRQSLGQGLEFLIYFQGNSAPDKSGLPSDRFSAERTGGSVSTLTIQRTQQEDSAVYLCASSFYRDTNEKLFFGSGTQLSVL.